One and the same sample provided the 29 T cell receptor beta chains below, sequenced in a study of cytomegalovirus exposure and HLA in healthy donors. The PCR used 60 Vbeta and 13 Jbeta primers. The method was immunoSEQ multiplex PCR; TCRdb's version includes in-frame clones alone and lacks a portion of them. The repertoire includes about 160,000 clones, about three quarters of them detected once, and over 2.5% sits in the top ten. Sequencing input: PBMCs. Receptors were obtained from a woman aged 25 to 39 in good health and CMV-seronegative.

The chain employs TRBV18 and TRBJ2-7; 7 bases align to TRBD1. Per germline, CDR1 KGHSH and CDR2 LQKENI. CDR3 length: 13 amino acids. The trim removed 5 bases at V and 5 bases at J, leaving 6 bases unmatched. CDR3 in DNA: TGTGCCAGCTCAGGGACAGCCTACGACGAGCAGTACTTC. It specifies CASSGTAYDEQYF. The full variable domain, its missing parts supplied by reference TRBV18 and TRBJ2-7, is NAGVMQNPRHLVRRRGQEARLRCSPMKGHSHVYWYRQLPEEGLKFMVYLQKENIIDESGMPKERFSAEFPKEGPSILRIQQVVRGDSAAYFCASSGTAYDEQYFGPGTRLTVT.

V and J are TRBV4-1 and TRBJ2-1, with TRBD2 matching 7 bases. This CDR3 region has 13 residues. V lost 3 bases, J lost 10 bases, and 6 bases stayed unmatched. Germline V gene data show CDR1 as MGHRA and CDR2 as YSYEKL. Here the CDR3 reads CASSQFTSEEQFF. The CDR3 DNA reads TGCGCCAGCAGCCAGTTCACTAGCGAAGAGCAGTTCTTC.

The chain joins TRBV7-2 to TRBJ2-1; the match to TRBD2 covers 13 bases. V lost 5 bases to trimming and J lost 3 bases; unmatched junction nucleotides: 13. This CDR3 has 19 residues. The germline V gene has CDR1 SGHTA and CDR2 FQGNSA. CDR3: CASSPRLAGGIFDYNEQFF. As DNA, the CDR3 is TGTGCCAGCAGCCCCCGACTAGCGGGGGGCATCTTTGACTACAATGAGCAGTTCTTC.

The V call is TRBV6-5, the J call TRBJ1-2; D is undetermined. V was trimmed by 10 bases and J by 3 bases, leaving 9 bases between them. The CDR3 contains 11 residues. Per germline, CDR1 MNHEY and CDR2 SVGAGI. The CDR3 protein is CATNGYYGYTF. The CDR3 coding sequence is TGTGCCACCAACGGGTACTATGGCTACACCTTC.

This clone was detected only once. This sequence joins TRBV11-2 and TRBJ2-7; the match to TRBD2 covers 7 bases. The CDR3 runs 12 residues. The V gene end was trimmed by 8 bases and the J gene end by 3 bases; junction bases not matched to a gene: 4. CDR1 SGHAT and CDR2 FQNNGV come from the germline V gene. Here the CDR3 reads CASGEGFYEQYF. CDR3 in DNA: TGTGCCAGCGGGGAGGGGTTCTACGAGCAGTACTTC.

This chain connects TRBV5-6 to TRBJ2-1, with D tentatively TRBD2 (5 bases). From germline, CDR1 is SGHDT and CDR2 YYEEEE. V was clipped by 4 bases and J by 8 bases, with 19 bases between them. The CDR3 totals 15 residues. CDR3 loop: CASSPWTGLPHEQFF. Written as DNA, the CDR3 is TGTGCCAGCAGCCCCTGGACGGGGTTGCCACATGAGCAGTTCTTC.

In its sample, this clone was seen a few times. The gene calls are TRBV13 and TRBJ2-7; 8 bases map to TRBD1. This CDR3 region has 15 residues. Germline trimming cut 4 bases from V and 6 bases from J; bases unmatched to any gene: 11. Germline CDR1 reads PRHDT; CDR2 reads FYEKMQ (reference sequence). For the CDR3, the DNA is TGTGCCAGCAGCTCATACCGGGACAGGAGTGCCGAGCAGTACTTC. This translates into CASSSYRDRSAEQYF.

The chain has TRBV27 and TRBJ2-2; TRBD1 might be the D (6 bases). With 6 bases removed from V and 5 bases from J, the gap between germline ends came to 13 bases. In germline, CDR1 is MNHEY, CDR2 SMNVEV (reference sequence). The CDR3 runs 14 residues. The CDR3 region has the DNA TGTGCCAGCAGCGAGGGGGTCAGAACCGGGGAGCTGTTTTTT. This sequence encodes CASSEGVRTGELFF.

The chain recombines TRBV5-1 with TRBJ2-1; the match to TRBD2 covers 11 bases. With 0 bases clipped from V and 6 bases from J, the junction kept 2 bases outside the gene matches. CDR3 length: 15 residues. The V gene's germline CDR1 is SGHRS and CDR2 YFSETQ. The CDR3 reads CASSLASGGLNEQFF. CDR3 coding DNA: TGCGCCAGCAGCTTGGCTAGCGGGGGGCTCAATGAGCAGTTCTTC.

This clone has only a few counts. The CDR3 loop reads CASQPGQGNYEQYF. The CDR3 nucleotides are TGTGCCAGCCAACCGGGACAGGGAAACTACGAGCAGTACTTC. This chain joins TRBV7-9 and TRBJ2-7; 9 bases match TRBD1. This CDR3 is built from 14 residues. Germline-derived CDR1 and CDR2 are SEHNR and FQNEAQ (reference sequence). The V segment lost 8 bases and the J segment 3 bases; nucleotides outside the gene matches: 8. The whole variable domain, remainder taken from reference TRBV7-9 and TRBJ2-7, is DTGVSQNPRHKITKRGQNVTFRCDPISEHNRLYWYRQTLGQGPEFLTYFQNEAQLEKSRLLSDRFSAERPKGSFSTLEIQRTEQGDSAMYLCASQPGQGNYEQYFGPGTRLTVT.

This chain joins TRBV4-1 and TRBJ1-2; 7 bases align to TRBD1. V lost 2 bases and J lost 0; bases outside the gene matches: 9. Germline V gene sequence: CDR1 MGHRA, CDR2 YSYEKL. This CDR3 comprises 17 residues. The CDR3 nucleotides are TGCGCCAGCAGCCAATTGGCAGGGGGATTAGCTAACTATGGCTACACCTTC. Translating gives CASSQLAGGLANYGYTF.

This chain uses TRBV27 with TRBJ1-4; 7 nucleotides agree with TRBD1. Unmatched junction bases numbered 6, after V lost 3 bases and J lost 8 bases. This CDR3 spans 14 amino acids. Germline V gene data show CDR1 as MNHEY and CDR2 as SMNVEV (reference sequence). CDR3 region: CASSFQGGDEKLFF. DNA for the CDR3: TGTGCCAGCAGTTTTCAGGGGGGTGACGAAAAACTGTTTTTT.

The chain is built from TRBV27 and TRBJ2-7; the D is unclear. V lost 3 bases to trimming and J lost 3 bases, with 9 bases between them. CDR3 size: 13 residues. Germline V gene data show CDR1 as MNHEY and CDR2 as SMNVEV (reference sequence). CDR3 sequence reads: CASSLGWSYEQYF. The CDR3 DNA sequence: TGTGCCAGCAGTTTGGGTTGGAGCTACGAGCAGTACTTC.

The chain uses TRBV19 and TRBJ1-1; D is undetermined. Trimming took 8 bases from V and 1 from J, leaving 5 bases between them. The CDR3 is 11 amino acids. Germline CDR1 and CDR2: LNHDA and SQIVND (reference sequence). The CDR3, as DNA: TGTGCCAGTGACAAGAACACTGAAGCTTTCTTT. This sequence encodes CASDKNTEAFF. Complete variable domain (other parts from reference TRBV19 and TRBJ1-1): DGGITQSPKYLFRKEGQNVTLSCEQNLNHDAMYWYRQDPGQGLRLIYYSQIVNDFQKGDIAEGYSVSREKKESFPLTVTSAQKNPTAFYLCASDKNTEAFFGQGTRLTVV.

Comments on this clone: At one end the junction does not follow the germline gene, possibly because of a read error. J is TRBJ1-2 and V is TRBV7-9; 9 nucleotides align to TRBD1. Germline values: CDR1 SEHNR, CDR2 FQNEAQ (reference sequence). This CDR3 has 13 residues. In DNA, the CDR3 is TGTTCCAGCAGCGTGGGACAGGGAAGTGGCTACACCTTC. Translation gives CSSSVGQGSGYTF.

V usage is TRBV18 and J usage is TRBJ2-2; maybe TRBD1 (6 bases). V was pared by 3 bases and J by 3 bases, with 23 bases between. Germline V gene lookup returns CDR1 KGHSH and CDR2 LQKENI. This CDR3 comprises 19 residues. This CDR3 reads CASSPGQPGKMAYTGELFF. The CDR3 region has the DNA TGTGCCAGCTCACCGGGACAACCGGGAAAGATGGCATACACCGGGGAGCTGTTTTTT.

CDR3 region: CASGFQELNQPQHF. The DNA for the CDR3 is TGTGCTAGTGGTTTTCAGGAACTCAATCAGCCCCAGCATTTT. This rearrangement joins TRBV12-5 to TRBJ1-5; D is undetermined. V was trimmed by 3 bases and J by 3 bases, leaving 9 bases between them. The germline gives CDR1 LGHNT, CDR2 FRNRAP. This CDR3 is 14 amino acids long. The full variable domain, rest sourced from reference TRBV12-5 and TRBJ1-5, is DARVTQTPRHKVTEMGQEVTMRCQPILGHNTVFWYRQTMMQGLELLAYFRNRAPLDDSGMPKDRFSAEMPDATLATLKIQPSEPRDSAVYFCASGFQELNQPQHFGDGTRLSIL.

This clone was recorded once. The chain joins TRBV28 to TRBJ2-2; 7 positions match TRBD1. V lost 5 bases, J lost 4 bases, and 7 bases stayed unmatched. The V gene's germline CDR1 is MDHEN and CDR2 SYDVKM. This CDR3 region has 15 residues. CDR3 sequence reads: CASSPGQVGTGELFF. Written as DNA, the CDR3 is TGTGCCAGCAGTCCAGGACAGGTGGGCACCGGGGAGCTGTTTTTT.

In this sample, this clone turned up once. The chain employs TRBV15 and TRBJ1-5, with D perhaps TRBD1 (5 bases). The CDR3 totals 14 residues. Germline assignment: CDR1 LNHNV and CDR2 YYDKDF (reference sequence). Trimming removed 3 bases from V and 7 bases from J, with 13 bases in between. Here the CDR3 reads CATSSKAGLQPQHF. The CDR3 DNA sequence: TGTGCCACCAGCAGCAAGGCAGGGTTACAGCCCCAGCATTTT.

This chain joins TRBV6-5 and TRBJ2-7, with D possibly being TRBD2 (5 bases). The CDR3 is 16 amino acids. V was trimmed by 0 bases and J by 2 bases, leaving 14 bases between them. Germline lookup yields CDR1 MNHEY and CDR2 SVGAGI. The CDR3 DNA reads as TGTGCCAGCAGTTACTCCCTGAGTGGAGGAGCCTACGAGCAGTACTTC. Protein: CASSYSLSGGAYEQYF.

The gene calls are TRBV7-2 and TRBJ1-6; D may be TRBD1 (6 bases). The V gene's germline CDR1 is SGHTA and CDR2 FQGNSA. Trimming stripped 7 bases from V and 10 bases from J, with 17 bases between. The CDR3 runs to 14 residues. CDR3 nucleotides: TGTGCCAGCAAAACCCGGCAGGGGAGCTCACCCCTCCACTTT. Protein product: CASKTRQGSSPLHF.

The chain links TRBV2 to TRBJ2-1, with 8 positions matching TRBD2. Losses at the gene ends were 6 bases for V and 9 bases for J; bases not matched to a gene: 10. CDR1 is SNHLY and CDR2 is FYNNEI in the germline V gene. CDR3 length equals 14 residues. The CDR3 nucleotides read TGTGCCAGCAGGGGCAGCGGGAGTGGGGCTGAGCAGTTCTTC. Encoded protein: CASRGSGSGAEQFF.

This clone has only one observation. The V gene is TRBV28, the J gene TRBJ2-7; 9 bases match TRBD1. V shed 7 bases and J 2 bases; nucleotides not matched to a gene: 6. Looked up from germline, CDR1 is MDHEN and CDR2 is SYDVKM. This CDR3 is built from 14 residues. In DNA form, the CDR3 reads TGTGCCAGCACCTATGGGGACAGGGCCTACGAGCAGTACTTC. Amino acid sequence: CASTYGDRAYEQYF.

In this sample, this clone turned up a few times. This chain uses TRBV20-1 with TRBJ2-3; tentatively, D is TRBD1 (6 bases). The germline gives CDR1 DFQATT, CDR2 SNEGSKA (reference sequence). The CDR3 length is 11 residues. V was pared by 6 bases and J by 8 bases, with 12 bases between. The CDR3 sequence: CSATTGFTQYF. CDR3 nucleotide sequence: TGCAGTGCCACTACAGGGTTTACGCAGTATTTT.

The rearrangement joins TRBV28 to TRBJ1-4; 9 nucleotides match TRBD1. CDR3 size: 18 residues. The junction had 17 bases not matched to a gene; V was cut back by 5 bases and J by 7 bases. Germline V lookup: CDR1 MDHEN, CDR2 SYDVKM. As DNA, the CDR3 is TGTGCCAGCAGTGGACCGGGACAGGGCTTTGGATGGGGTGAAAAACTGTTTTTT. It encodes CASSGPGQGFGWGEKLFF.

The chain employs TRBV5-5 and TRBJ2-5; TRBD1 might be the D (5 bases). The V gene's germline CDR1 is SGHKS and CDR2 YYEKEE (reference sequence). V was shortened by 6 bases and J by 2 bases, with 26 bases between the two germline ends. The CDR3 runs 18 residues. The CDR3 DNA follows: TGTGCCAGCATCCTGGGTAAGGGGCCCTCAGTCCATCAAGAGACCCAGTACTTC. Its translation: CASILGKGPSVHQETQYF. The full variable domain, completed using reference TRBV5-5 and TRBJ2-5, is DAGVTQSPTHLIKTRGQQVTLRCSPISGHKSVSWYQQVLGQGPQFIFQYYEKEERGRGNFPDRFSARQFPNYSSELNVNALLLGDSALYLCASILGKGPSVHQETQYFGPGTRLLVL.

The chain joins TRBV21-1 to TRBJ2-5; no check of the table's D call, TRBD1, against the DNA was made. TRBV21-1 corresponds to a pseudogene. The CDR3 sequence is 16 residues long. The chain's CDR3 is CASSYFPGQGMETQYF. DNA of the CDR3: TGTGCCAGCAGTTATTTTCCGGGACAGGGGATGGAGACCCAGTACTTC.

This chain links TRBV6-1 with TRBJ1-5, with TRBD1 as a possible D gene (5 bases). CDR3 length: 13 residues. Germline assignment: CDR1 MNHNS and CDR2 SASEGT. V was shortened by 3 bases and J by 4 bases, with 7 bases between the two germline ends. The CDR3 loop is CASSEAGNQPQHF. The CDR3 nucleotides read TGTGCCAGCAGTGAGGCAGGGAATCAGCCCCAGCATTTT.

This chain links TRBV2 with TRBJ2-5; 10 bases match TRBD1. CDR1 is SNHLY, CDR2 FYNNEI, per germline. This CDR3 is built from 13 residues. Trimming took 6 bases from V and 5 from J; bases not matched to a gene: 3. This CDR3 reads CASRSGQGETQYF. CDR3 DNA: TGTGCCAGCAGGTCGGGACAGGGGGAGACCCAGTACTTC.